The 8 T cell receptor beta chains reported below all come from one sample, sequenced in a study of T cell clonality in common variable immunodeficiency (dated by TCRdb to between 2014 and 2017). The library was generated by the immunoSEQ multiplex PCR assay. What TCRdb holds here is the immuneACCESS table cut down to in-frame rearrangements. Part of the clones is not present; checked against another copy, under half of the missing clones reflect an unresolved V gene, and the others are unexplained. The sample features more than 35,000 clones, and none is a singleton. Around 3.2% of the sample goes to the ten largest clones. The sample consisted of peripheral blood mononuclear cells. The receptors derive from a person between 18 and 75 years old in good health.

This clone was recorded many times. With the read ending 3 residues before the CDR3 end, the germline J gene is used to fill in that end. The chain is built from TRBV30 and TRBJ1-3; D gene uncertain. The length of the CDR3 is 12 residues. From germline, CDR1 is GTSNPN and CDR2 SVGIG (reference sequence). The ends were cut back, 2 bases at V and 4 bases at J, with 6 bases in the middle. The CDR3 sequence: CAWSIQGNTIYF. The CDR3 bases that were read are TGTGCCTGGAGTATTCAGGGAAACACC.

This clone occurred many times. The CDR3 end lies 3 residues beyond the end of the read and is filled in from the germline J gene. This rearrangement joins TRBV6-1 to TRBJ1-1; D perhaps matches TRBD1 (6 bases). CDR1 MNHNS and CDR2 SASEGT come from the germline V gene. The CDR3 is 16 amino acids. Trimming removed 4 bases from V and 5 bases from J, with 20 bases in between. The CDR3 sequence: CASSVKDRRWGTEAFF. The sequenced CDR3 bases are TGTGCCAGCAGTGTGAAGGACAGAAGGTGGGGGACTGAA.

On this clone: With the read ending 3 residues before the CDR3 end, the germline J gene is used to fill in that end. The rearrangement uses TRBV5-1 and TRBJ1-2; D perhaps matches TRBD1 (5 bases). CDR3 length equals 15 residues. Trimming took off 0 bases at V and 7 bases at J, with 16 bases between the two ends. Germline assignment: CDR1 SGHRS and CDR2 YFSETQ. The covered CDR3 bases are TGCGCCAGCAGCTTGGGACCCGAGGGGATCGGTGGC. Protein: CASSLGPEGIGG. The full CDR3 reads CASSLGPEGIGGYTF.

By share, this clone ranks as medium-sized (0.01 to 0.1%). The read finishes 3 residues shy of the CDR3 end, and the germline J gene is used to complete it. The rearrangement joins TRBV30 to TRBJ2-4, with D possibly being TRBD1 (5 bases). Germline V lookup: CDR1 GTSNPN, CDR2 SVGIG (reference sequence). Trimming took 0 bases from V and 2 from J, leaving 11 bases between them. CDR3 length: 15 residues. The CDR3 DNA, read in part, is TGTGCCTGGAGTGTCCCAGGGAACACCAAAAACATT. This codes for CAWSVPGNTKNI. The CDR3, in full, reads CAWSVPGNTKNIQYF.

This clone has at least ten counts. The DNA ends 3 residues before the CDR3 does, and the rest of the CDR3 is filled in from the germline J gene. The chain joins TRBV5-6 to TRBJ1-2; D may be TRBD1 (6 bases). Germline V gene sequence: CDR1 SGHDT, CDR2 YYEEEE. The CDR3 has 14 amino acids. The V and J ends lost 2 bases and 3 bases respectively, with 11 bases between them. CDR3 DNA, as far as it was read: TGTGCCAGCAGCTTACAGGGCGGAGACTATGGC. It translates to CASSLQGGDYG. The CDR3 in its entirety is CASSLQGGDYGYTF.

Ten or more counts support this clone. The CDR3 end is not reached by the read, which stops 3 residues before it; the germline J gene fills it in. J is TRBJ1-4 and V is TRBV20-1; the match to TRBD1 covers 10 bases. In germline, CDR1 is DFQATT, CDR2 SNEGSKA (reference sequence). V shed 5 bases, J shed 7 bases, and the junction held 10 bases outside the gene matches. The length of the CDR3 is 15 residues. The CDR3 spells CSAYGQGVEVEKLFF. The sequenced part of the CDR3 DNA is TGCAGTGCTTACGGACAGGGGGTAGAGGTTGAAAAA.

This clone was counted many times. Read coverage stops 3 residues before the CDR3 terminus; the germline J gene supplies the remainder. The V call is TRBV4-2, the J call TRBJ2-7; TRBD1 matches at 12 bases. This CDR3 region has 19 residues. V lost 3 bases and J lost 4; bases outside the gene matches: 16. Germline CDR1 reads LGHNA; CDR2 reads YNFKEQ. The CDR3: CASSHKISNMGQGAYEQYF. The CDR3 bases that were read are TGTGCCAGCAGCCACAAGATCTCAAATATGGGACAGGGGGCATACGAG.

This clone has a count of ten or more. The read finishes 3 residues shy of the CDR3 end, and the germline J gene is used to complete it. The chain combines TRBV5-1 with TRBJ2-1; 12 bases agree with TRBD1. V dropped 5 bases and J dropped 6; count of bases not matched to a gene: 9. The CDR3 covers 16 residues. CDR1 and CDR2 from the germline V gene are SGHRS and YFSETQ. The CDR3 sequence is CASSGGGTGGFNEQFF. CDR3 bases read: TGCGCCAGCAGTGGGGGCGGGACAGGGGGCTTCAATGAG.